The sequence of this T cell receptor beta chain was determined in a study of T cells in tuberculosis. Study details: This South African cohort compared adolescents with or without latent tuberculosis against adults with active tuberculosis.

Time point here: new active TB diagnosis, blood taken before or within 7 days of starting treatment. Study-wide points: Smaller alpha distances in active tuberculosis partly reflected shorter CDR3-alpha lengths.

As for this clone: As yet, its antigen is unknown.

Clones were sequenced by immunoSEQ multiplex PCR, and TCRdb holds only the in-frame ones, with some missing. The sample lists 25,000 to 30,000 clones; approximately 90% were seen once. Germline V gene lookup returns CDR1 MNHEY and CDR2 SMNVEV (reference sequence). Trimming took 6 bases from V and 8 from J; bases not matched to a gene: 10. This CDR3 is 15 amino acids long. The gene calls are TRBV27 and TRBJ1-2; 12 positions agree with TRBD1. The input for sequencing was PBMCs, taken at tuberculosis diagnosis. The clonotype originates from an adult with tuberculosis. The CDR3 spells CASSNLGTGGEGYTF. The CDR3 DNA sequence: TGTGCCAGCAGCAACCTTGGGACAGGGGGCGAAGGCTACACCTTC.